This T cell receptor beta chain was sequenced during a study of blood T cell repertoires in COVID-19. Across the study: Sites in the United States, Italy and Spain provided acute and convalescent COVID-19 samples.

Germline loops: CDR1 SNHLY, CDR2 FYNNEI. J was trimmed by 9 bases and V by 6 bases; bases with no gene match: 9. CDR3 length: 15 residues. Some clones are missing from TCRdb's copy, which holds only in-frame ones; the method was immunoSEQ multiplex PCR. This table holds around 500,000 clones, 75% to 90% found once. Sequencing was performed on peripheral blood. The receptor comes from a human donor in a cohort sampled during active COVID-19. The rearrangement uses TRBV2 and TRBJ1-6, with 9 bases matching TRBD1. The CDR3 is CASSALRQGGSPLHF. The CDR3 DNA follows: TGTGCCAGCAGCGCACTTAGACAGGGGGGTTCACCCCTCCACTTT.